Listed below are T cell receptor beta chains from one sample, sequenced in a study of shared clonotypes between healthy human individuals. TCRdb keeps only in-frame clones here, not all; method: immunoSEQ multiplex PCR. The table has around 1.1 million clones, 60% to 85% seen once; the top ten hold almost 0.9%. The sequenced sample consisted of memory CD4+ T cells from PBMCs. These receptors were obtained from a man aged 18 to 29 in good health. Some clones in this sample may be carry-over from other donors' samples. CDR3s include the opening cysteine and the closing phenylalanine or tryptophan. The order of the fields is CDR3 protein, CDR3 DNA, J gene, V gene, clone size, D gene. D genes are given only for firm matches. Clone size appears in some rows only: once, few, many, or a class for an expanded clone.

CDR3 protein: CASRRIGANTDTQYF; CDR3 DNA: TGTGCCAGCCGCCGGATCGGAGCTAACACAGATACGCAGTATTTT; J gene: TRBJ2-3; V gene: TRBV6-1; clone size: .; D gene: .
CDR3 protein: CASSPYGTDVGYTF; CDR3 DNA: TGTGCCAGTAGTCCCTACGGGACTGATGTCGGCTACACCTTC; J gene: TRBJ1-2; V gene: TRBV19; clone size: .; D gene: .
CDR3 protein: CASSLYRQGAGGYTF; CDR3 DNA: TGTGCCAGCAGTCTTTACCGACAGGGGGCCGGGGGCTACACCTTC; J gene: TRBJ1-2; V gene: TRBV27; clone size: .; D gene: TRBD1
CDR3 protein: CASSHLTGGGNEKLFF; CDR3 DNA: TGTGCCAGCAGCCACCTCACAGGCGGTGGGAATGAAAAACTGTTTTTT; J gene: TRBJ1-4; V gene: TRBV7-9; clone size: .; D gene: .
CDR3 protein: CATSRGPQGFRF; CDR3 DNA: TGTGCCACCAGCAGAGGGCCCCAGGGGTTTCGCTTC; J gene: TRBJ2-4; V gene: TRBV15; clone size: .; D gene: .
CDR3 protein: CASSLIIGALTEAFF; CDR3 DNA: TGTGCCAGTAGCCTTATTATCGGGGCGTTGACTGAAGCTTTCTTT; J gene: TRBJ1-1; V gene: TRBV19; clone size: .; D gene: .
CDR3 protein: CASSLRESSGNTIYF; CDR3 DNA: TGTGCCAGCAGCTTACGGGAGAGCTCTGGAAACACCATATATTTT; J gene: TRBJ1-3; V gene: TRBV11-1; clone size: .; D gene: .
CDR3 protein: CASSLGPFSEQFF; CDR3 DNA: TGTGCCAGCAGCTTGGGACCGTTTAGTGAGCAGTTCTTC; J gene: TRBJ2-1; V gene: TRBV5-4; clone size: .; D gene: .
CDR3 protein: CASSAAYNEQFF; CDR3 DNA: TGTGCCAGCAGCGCGGCCTACAATGAGCAGTTCTTC; J gene: TRBJ2-1; V gene: TRBV11-2; clone size: .; D gene: .
CDR3 protein: CASSLDFGTATYEQYF; CDR3 DNA: TGCGCCAGCAGCTTGGATTTTGGGACAGCTACCTACGAGCAGTACTTC; J gene: TRBJ2-7; V gene: TRBV5-1; clone size: .; D gene: TRBD1
CDR3 protein: CASRTGTTGELFF; CDR3 DNA: TGTGCCAGCAGGACAGGGACCACCGGGGAGCTGTTTTTT; J gene: TRBJ2-2; V gene: TRBV6-1; clone size: few; D gene: TRBD1
CDR3 protein: CATSQREQPQHF; CDR3 DNA: TGTGCCACCAGCCAACGAGAGCAGCCCCAGCATTTT; J gene: TRBJ1-5; V gene: TRBV15; clone size: .; D gene: .
CDR3 protein: CAWASGGYNEQFF; CDR3 DNA: TGTGCCTGGGCTTCTGGGGGGTACAATGAGCAGTTCTTC; J gene: TRBJ2-1; V gene: TRBV30; clone size: .; D gene: .
CDR3 protein: CASSLFRGNNEQFF; CDR3 DNA: TGTGCCAGCAGTTTATTTCGGGGGAACAATGAGCAGTTCTTC; J gene: TRBJ2-1; V gene: TRBV28; clone size: .; D gene: .
CDR3 protein: CASSQGRSSYNEQFF; CDR3 DNA: TGCGCCAGCAGCCAAGGTCGTAGCTCCTACAATGAGCAGTTCTTC; J gene: TRBJ2-1; V gene: TRBV4-1; clone size: .; D gene: .
CDR3 protein: CASSPLGQWGTEAFF; CDR3 DNA: TGTGCCAGCAGCCCCCTCGGGCAGTGGGGCACTGAAGCTTTCTTT; J gene: TRBJ1-1; V gene: TRBV7-6; clone size: .; D gene: .
CDR3 protein: CASSLAAGGTETQYF; CDR3 DNA: TGTGCCAGCAGCTTAGCCGCGGGAGGTACTGAGACCCAGTACTTC; J gene: TRBJ2-5; V gene: TRBV7-9; clone size: many; D gene: TRBD2
CDR3 protein: CATRRQGAGQPQHF; CDR3 DNA: TGTGCCACCCGTCGACAGGGGGCAGGTCAGCCCCAGCATTTT; J gene: TRBJ1-5; V gene: TRBV6-1; clone size: .; D gene: TRBD1
CDR3 protein: CASSLRGASVGEQFF; CDR3 DNA: TGTGCCAGCTCGCTGCGGGGGGCTAGCGTCGGTGAGCAGTTCTTC; J gene: TRBJ2-1; V gene: TRBV6-5; clone size: once; D gene: TRBD2
CDR3 protein: CASSQGSGTYEQYF; CDR3 DNA: TGCGCCAGCAGCCAAGGTAGCGGAACCTACGAGCAGTACTTC; J gene: TRBJ2-7; V gene: TRBV4-3; clone size: .; D gene: .
CDR3 protein: CASTATTNTGELFF; CDR3 DNA: TGCGCCAGCACCGCAACGACAAACACCGGGGAGCTGTTTTTT; J gene: TRBJ2-2; V gene: TRBV5-1; clone size: .; D gene: .
CDR3 protein: CASSVSTRNYGYTF; CDR3 DNA: TGTGCCAGCAGTGTTTCGACGCGGAACTATGGCTACACCTTC; J gene: TRBJ1-2; V gene: TRBV2; clone size: .; D gene: .
CDR3 protein: CASSTAGRTEAFF; CDR3 DNA: TGTGCCAGCAGTACCGCAGGGAGAACTGAAGCTTTCTTT; J gene: TRBJ1-1; V gene: TRBV6-1; clone size: .; D gene: .
CDR3 protein: CASSPKAGMLGEQFF; CDR3 DNA: TGTGCCAGCAGCCCAAAGGCGGGGATGTTAGGCGAGCAGTTCTTC; J gene: TRBJ2-1; V gene: TRBV5-4; clone size: .; D gene: .
CDR3 protein: CASTVTGPSSSEQYF; CDR3 DNA: TGTGCCAGCACAGTAACAGGGCCCTCCTCGAGCGAGCAGTACTTC; J gene: TRBJ2-7; V gene: TRBV5-4; clone size: .; D gene: .
CDR3 protein: CASSLDRRNEQFF; CDR3 DNA: TGTGCCAGCAGCTTAGATAGGAGGAATGAGCAGTTCTTC; J gene: TRBJ2-1; V gene: TRBV7-2; clone size: .; D gene: .
CDR3 protein: CASSNDGKNIQYF; CDR3 DNA: TGTGCCAGTAGTAACGACGGGAAAAACATTCAGTACTTC; J gene: TRBJ2-4; V gene: TRBV19; clone size: .; D gene: .
CDR3 protein: CASRTVGETQYF; CDR3 DNA: TGTGCCAGCAGGACTGTGGGAGAGACCCAGTACTTC; J gene: TRBJ2-5; V gene: TRBV2; clone size: .; D gene: .
CDR3 protein: CASSLLGGANTEAFF; CDR3 DNA: TGTGCCAGCAGCTTACTAGGCGGGGCGAACACTGAAGCTTTCTTT; J gene: TRBJ1-1; V gene: TRBV7-3; clone size: few; D gene: .
CDR3 protein: CASSRIYSNQPQHF; CDR3 DNA: TGTGCCAGCAGTAGGATTTATAGCAATCAGCCCCAGCATTTT; J gene: TRBJ1-5; V gene: TRBV27; clone size: .; D gene: .
CDR3 protein: CASSQHGGSYNEQFF; CDR3 DNA: TGTGCCAGCAGCCAACATGGTGGGTCCTACAATGAGCAGTTCTTC; J gene: TRBJ2-1; V gene: TRBV7-2; clone size: .; D gene: .
CDR3 protein: CASSLGLAGPGDTQYF; CDR3 DNA: TGTGCCAGCAGCTTAGGGCTAGCGGGACCCGGAGATACGCAGTATTTT; J gene: TRBJ2-3; V gene: TRBV11-2; clone size: .; D gene: TRBD2
CDR3 protein: CASSDLAGGQYF; CDR3 DNA: TGTGCCAGCAGCGACTTAGCGGGAGGGCAGTATTTT; J gene: TRBJ2-3; V gene: TRBV9; clone size: .; D gene: TRBD2
CDR3 protein: CASSETSGAYNEQFF; CDR3 DNA: TGTGCCAGCAGCGAAACTAGCGGAGCCTACAATGAGCAGTTCTTC; J gene: TRBJ2-1; V gene: TRBV7-3; clone size: .; D gene: TRBD2
CDR3 protein: CASSLSAGNTEAFF; CDR3 DNA: TGTGCCAGCAGCCTGTCCGCGGGCAACACTGAAGCTTTCTTT; J gene: TRBJ1-1; V gene: TRBV7-9; clone size: .; D gene: .
CDR3 protein: CATSREAGSTDTQYF; CDR3 DNA: TGTGCCACCAGCAGAGAAGCGGGAAGCACAGATACGCAGTATTTT; J gene: TRBJ2-3; V gene: TRBV15; clone size: .; D gene: TRBD2
CDR3 protein: CASSTTTEYTDTQYF; CDR3 DNA: TGTGCCAGCAGCACCACGACAGAATACACAGATACGCAGTATTTT; J gene: TRBJ2-3; V gene: TRBV7-9; clone size: .; D gene: .
CDR3 protein: CAADPGQGAKGYTF; CDR3 DNA: TGTGCCGCCGATCCGGGACAGGGGGCGAAGGGCTACACCTTC; J gene: TRBJ1-2; V gene: TRBV2; clone size: .; D gene: TRBD1
CDR3 protein: CSAGQGQETQYF; CDR3 DNA: TGCAGCGCAGGACAGGGTCAGGAGACCCAGTACTTC; J gene: TRBJ2-5; V gene: TRBV29-1; clone size: .; D gene: TRBD1
CDR3 protein: CASETGFITEAFF; CDR3 DNA: TGTGCCAGCGAGACAGGGTTTATCACTGAAGCTTTCTTT; J gene: TRBJ1-1; V gene: TRBV6-4; clone size: .; D gene: TRBD1
CDR3 protein: CASSPKEALSGNTIYF; CDR3 DNA: TGTGCCAGCTCACCAAAGGAAGCCCTCTCTGGAAACACCATATATTTT; J gene: TRBJ1-3; V gene: TRBV18; clone size: .; D gene: .